The clone carrying this TCR beta chain has ten or more counts. The antigen is unknown. The investigators amplified TCR beta CDR3 regions from RNA transcripts. The HTBI primer set drove a first-round RT-PCR of the TCR CDR3. TCRdb processed the multiplex PCR reads anew with MiXCR; each CDR3 protein has one entry. The data hold about 400,000 distinct CDR3 sequences, with 15% observed a single time. The data were taken from a study of T cells in Graves' hyperthyroidism and ophthalmopathy. Study results and caveats: Blood also contained most expanded thyroid clonotypes above 0.001.

Germline assignment: CDR1 MNHNS and CDR2 SASEGT. V shed 6 bases and J 6 bases; nucleotides not matched to a gene: 13. The CDR3 sequence is 16 residues long. The TCR was taken from a woman in her twenties or thirties with Graves' hyperthyroidism. The chain is built from TRBV6-1 and TRBJ1-5, with TRBD1 identical over 8 bases. The sequenced sample consisted of blood. The CDR3 loop is CASSELTRGRVQPQHF. The CDR3 nucleotides read TGTGCCAGCAGCGAGTTGACCAGGGGGCGCGTTCAGCCCCAGCATTTT.